This T cell receptor beta chain was captured by sequencing in a study of T cells after yellow fever vaccination. Study-wide results and caveats: Boosting was followed by the reappearance of most primary-vaccination clones (just under 98% CD4, about 89% CD8). FACS-sorted repertoires could contain abundant clonotypes contaminating from the bulk population. The secondary response peaked faster, at day 5 versus 15, but was weaker.

For TCR, cDNA came from 5'RACE template switching, which added a universal primer site and UMIs. Each CDR3 protein is one row after TCRdb ran MiXCR on the 5' RACE reads. This table holds tens of thousands of distinct CDR3 sequences, roughly 14% found once. This clonotype was found a few times. The sequence was collected from a man younger than 35 who received the YFV17D yellow fever vaccine. The input for sequencing was CD8+ T cells not binding an NS4B(214-222) dextramer, sorted from PBMCs, taken 21 days after the first yellow fever vaccination.

The CDR3 DNA reads as TGCGCCAGCTCCCCGGGACAGAACGACAATGAGCAGTTCTTC. Its translation is CASSPGQNDNEQFF. This chain uses TRBV4-3 with TRBJ2-1; 7 bases line up with TRBD1. The germline V gene encodes CDR1 LGHNA and CDR2 YSLEER. The CDR3 length is 14 residues. Germline trimming cut 8 bases from V and 5 bases from J; bases unmatched to any gene: 9.